This TCR beta chain was sequenced during a study of T cells in Graves' hyperthyroidism and ophthalmopathy. The germline CDR1 and CDR2 sequences are KGHSH and LQKENI. This CDR3 has 13 residues. Trimming left V 3 bases short and J 4 bases short, with 9 bases between. This clonotype has ten or more counts. Amplification of TCR beta CDR3 regions used RNA as the template. The TCR CDR3 was amplified in a first-round RT-PCR using the HTBI primer set. Using its own MiXCR run on the multiplex PCR reads, TCRdb lists one record per CDR3 protein. The sample records more than 650,000 distinct CDR3 sequences, roughly 15% being singletons.

Sequenced input: blood. The V call is TRBV18, the J call TRBJ2-5; D might be TRBD2 (5 bases). This TCR was sampled from a woman between 18 and 29 years old with Graves' hyperthyroidism. This CDR3 is CASSPRVTETQYF. As DNA, the CDR3 is TGTGCCAGCTCACCGAGGGTGACAGAGACCCAGTACTTC.